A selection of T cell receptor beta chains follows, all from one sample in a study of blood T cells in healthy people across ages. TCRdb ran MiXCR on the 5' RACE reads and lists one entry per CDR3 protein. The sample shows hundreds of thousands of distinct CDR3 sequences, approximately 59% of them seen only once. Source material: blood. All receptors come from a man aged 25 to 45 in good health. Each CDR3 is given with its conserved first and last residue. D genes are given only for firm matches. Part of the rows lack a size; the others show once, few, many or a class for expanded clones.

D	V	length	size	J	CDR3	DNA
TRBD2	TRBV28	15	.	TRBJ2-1	CASSLLAGGKNEQFF	TGTGCCAGCAGTTTACTAGCGGGGGGGAAGAATGAGCAGTTCTTC
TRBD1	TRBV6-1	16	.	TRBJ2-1	CASRLFRDSLYNEQFF	TGTGCCAGCAGACTCTTCCGGGACAGCCTTTACAATGAGCAGTTCTTC
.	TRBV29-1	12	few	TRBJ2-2	CSVTQNTGELFF	TGCAGCGTTACACAGAACACCGGGGAGCTGTTTTTT
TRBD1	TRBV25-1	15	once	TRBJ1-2	CASSTVTGQVRGYTF	TGTGCCAGCAGCACCGTCACAGGACAGGTTCGTGGCTACACCTTC
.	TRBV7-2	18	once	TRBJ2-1	CASSLGGGTNGDYNEQFF	TGTGCCAGCAGCTTAGGTGGGGGGACCAATGGGGACTACAATGAGCAGTTCTTC
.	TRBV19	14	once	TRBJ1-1	CASRDTAMNTEAFF	TGTGCCAGCCGAGACACCGCTATGAACACTGAAGCTTTCTTT
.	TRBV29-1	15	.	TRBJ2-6	CSVDLRGIGANVLTF	TGCAGCGTTGACCTCCGGGGGATTGGGGCCAACGTCCTGACTTTC
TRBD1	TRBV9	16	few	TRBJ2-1	CASSVGQGVTYNEQFF	TGTGCCAGCAGCGTAGGACAGGGGGTGACTTACAATGAGCAGTTCTTC
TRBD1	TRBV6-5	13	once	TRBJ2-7	CASTGGLSYEQYF	TGTGCCAGTACAGGGGGTTTATCCTACGAGCAGTACTTC
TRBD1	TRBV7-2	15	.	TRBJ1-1	CASSQLTGGGTEAFF	TGTGCCAGCAGCCAACTAACAGGGGGTGGCACTGAAGCTTTCTTT
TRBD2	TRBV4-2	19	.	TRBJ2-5	CASIQDPLAGGFRSETQYF	TGTGCCAGCATCCAAGACCCACTAGCGGGGGGGTTTCGTTCTGAGACCCAGTACTTC
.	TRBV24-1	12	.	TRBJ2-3	CATEGGYDTQYF	TGTGCCACCGAGGGGGGATATGATACGCAGTATTTT
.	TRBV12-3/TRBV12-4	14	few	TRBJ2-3	CASRTLSFAGAQYF	TGTGCCAGCAGGACCCTTAGTTTTGCTGGGGCGCAGTATTTT
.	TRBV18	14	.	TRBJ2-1	CASSLATVNNEQFF	TGTGCCAGCTCACTAGCTACAGTAAACAATGAGCAGTTCTTC
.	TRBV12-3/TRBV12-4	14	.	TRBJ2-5	CASTRGPRGETQYF	TGTGCCAGCACCCGGGGACCCCGGGGAGAGACCCAGTACTTC
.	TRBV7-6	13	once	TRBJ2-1	CASGFANYNEQFF	TGTGCCAGCGGCTTTGCCAACTACAATGAGCAGTTCTTC
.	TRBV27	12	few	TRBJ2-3	CASSPVANTQYF	TGTGCCAGCAGTCCCGTAGCCAATACGCAGTATTTT
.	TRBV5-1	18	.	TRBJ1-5	CASSSTGRVLRSNQPQHF	TGCGCCAGCAGCTCGACCGGGAGGGTGTTGAGGAGCAATCAGCCCCAGCATTTT
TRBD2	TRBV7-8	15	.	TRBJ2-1	CASSRRAVAGDLGFF	TGTGCCAGCAGCAGGAGGGCGGTAGCGGGGGACCTCGGGTTCTTC
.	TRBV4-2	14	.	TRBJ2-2	CASSQDVGDGELFF	TGTGCCAGCAGCCAAGATGTGGGTGACGGGGAGCTGTTTTTT
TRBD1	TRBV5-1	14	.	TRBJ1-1	CASSPDRGLVEAFF	TGCGCCAGCAGCCCCGACAGGGGGCTAGTTGAAGCTTTCTTT
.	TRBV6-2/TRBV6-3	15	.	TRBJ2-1	CASSYRSVYYNEQFF	TGTGCCAGCAGTTACCGGTCAGTATACTACAATGAGCAGTTCTTC
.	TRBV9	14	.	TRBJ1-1	CASSEQGGSAEAFF	TGTGCCAGCAGCGAACAGGGAGGTTCGGCTGAAGCTTTCTTT
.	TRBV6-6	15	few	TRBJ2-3	CASSYGVKATDTQYF	TGTGCCAGCAGTTACGGGGTTAAGGCCACAGATACGCAGTATTTT
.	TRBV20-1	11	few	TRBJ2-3	CSAFSTDTQYF	TGCAGTGCTTTCAGCACAGATACGCAGTATTTT
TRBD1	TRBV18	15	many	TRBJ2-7	CASSRGTGVTSEQYF	TGTGCCAGCTCACGAGGGACAGGGGTCACCTCCGAGCAGTACTTC
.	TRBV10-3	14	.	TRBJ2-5	CAISEGAWAETQYF	TGTGCCATCAGTGAGGGGGCTTGGGCAGAGACCCAGTACTTC
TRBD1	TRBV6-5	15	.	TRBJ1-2	CASSSQTGAYYGYTF	TGTGCCAGCAGTTCCCAGACAGGGGCATACTATGGCTACACCTTC
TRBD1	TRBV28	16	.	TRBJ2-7	CASSFLTDRVRYEQYF	TGTGCCAGCAGTTTTTTGACCGACAGGGTTAGGTACGAGCAGTACTTC
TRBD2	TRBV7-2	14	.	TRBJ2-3	CAGSPGLAGDTQYF	TGTGCCGGCAGCCCTGGACTAGCGGGAGATACGCAGTATTTT